The 30 T cell receptor beta chains presented below share a single source sample, sequenced in a study of shared clonotypes between healthy human individuals. The method was immunoSEQ multiplex PCR; TCRdb's version includes in-frame clones alone and lacks a portion of them. The data show about 1 million clones, approximately 68% seen once. The sequenced sample consisted of memory CD4+ T cells sorted from blood. The sample's subset: CD45RA-negative fraction. The receptor source for this set is a man in his late teens or twenties in good health.

With respect to this clone: One end of the junction is discordant with germline, which a read error may explain. The J gene is TRBJ2-5, the V gene TRBV7-7; 9 positions match TRBD2. The CDR3 is made up of 14 amino acids. The germline gives CDR1 SSHAT, CDR2 FNYEAQ (reference sequence). DNA of the CDR3: TGTGCTAGCAGCTTAGCGGGAGTTGTGGAGACCCAGTACTTC. It specifies CASSLAGVVETQYF.

The chain links TRBV4-2 to TRBJ2-7, with 7 bases fitting TRBD1. Per the germline V gene, CDR1 is LGHNA and CDR2 is YNFKEQ. The V segment lost 6 bases and the J segment 1 base; nucleotides outside the gene matches: 6. The CDR3 contains 14 residues. The CDR3 is CASSKDRSSYEQYF. CDR3 nucleotides: TGTGCCAGCAGTAAGGACAGGTCGTCCTACGAGCAGTACTTC.

Only a few counts were recorded for this clone. The rearrangement uses TRBV4-1 and TRBJ2-2; D possibly uses TRBD1 or TRBD2 (5 bases each). Trimming cost V 4 bases and J 7 bases, with 19 bases left between them. Germline V gene sequence: CDR1 MGHRA, CDR2 YSYEKL. The CDR3 has 16 amino acids. The CDR3 protein is CASSLYPGTGSGELFF. DNA of the CDR3: TGCGCCAGCAGCCTATACCCAGGGACGGGGAGCGGGGAGCTGTTTTTT.

The chain couples TRBV18 to TRBJ2-5, with 8 nucleotides matching TRBD2. This CDR3 spans 14 amino acids. Germline lookup yields CDR1 KGHSH and CDR2 LQKENI. V lost 6 bases to trimming and J lost 2 bases; unmatched junction nucleotides: 5. The CDR3, as DNA: TGTGCCAGCTCCTACGCGGGGGGACAAGAGACCCAGTACTTC. Protein product: CASSYAGGQETQYF.

This clone came up once. Other DNA sequences in the same sample also yield this CDR3. This chain links TRBV19 with TRBJ1-2, with no clear D. Germline V CDR1 and CDR2: LNHDA, SQIVND (reference sequence). Trimming stripped 6 bases from V and 3 bases from J, with 8 bases between. The CDR3 has 12 residues. This chain's CDR3 is CASSETDYGYTF. In DNA, the CDR3 is TGTGCCAGTAGCGAGACGGACTATGGCTACACCTTC. The full variable domain, rest sourced from reference TRBV19 and TRBJ1-2, is DGGITQSPKYLFRKEGQNVTLSCEQNLNHDAMYWYRQDPGQGLRLIYYSQIVNDFQKGDIAEGYSVSREKKESFPLTVTSAQKNPTAFYLCASSETDYGYTFGSGTRLTVV.

The rearrangement uses TRBV30 and TRBJ1-5; TRBD1 might be the D (6 bases). The germline V and J ends were trimmed by 1 base and 3 bases, with 7 bases remaining between them. CDR3 length: 13 residues. Germline V gene lookup returns CDR1 GTSNPN and CDR2 SVGIG (reference sequence). The CDR3 protein is CAWSGQVNQPQHF. CDR3 DNA: TGTGCCTGGAGTGGACAGGTCAATCAGCCCCAGCATTTT. The whole variable domain, remainder taken from reference TRBV30 and TRBJ1-5, is SQTIHQWPATLVQPVGSPLSLECTVEGTSNPNLYWYRQAAGRGLQLLFYSVGIGQISSEVPQNLSASRPQDRQFILSSKKLLLSDSGFYLCAWSGQVNQPQHFGDGTRLSIL.

V usage is TRBV9 and J usage is TRBJ2-1; tentatively, D is TRBD1 or TRBD2 (5 bases each). V gave up 6 bases and J gave up 6 bases, with 13 bases separating them. The CDR3 runs 13 residues. Per the germline V gene, CDR1 is SGDLS and CDR2 is YYNGEE. CDR3 nucleotides: TGTGCCAGCAACCCTGGGGGTGGCAATGAGCAGTTCTTC. This gives the protein CASNPGGGNEQFF.

The chain combines TRBV2 with TRBJ2-7, with D unresolved. From germline, CDR1 is SNHLY and CDR2 FYNNEI. This CDR3 has 12 amino acids. Trimming cost V 6 bases and J 6 bases, with 12 bases left between them. The CDR3 loop reads CASRAVQGEQYF. In DNA, the CDR3 is TGTGCCAGCAGAGCAGTTCAAGGCGAGCAGTACTTC.

The V gene is TRBV6-5, the J gene TRBJ1-2; D gene unclear. This CDR3 comprises 15 residues. Germline CDR1 is MNHEY and CDR2 is SVGAGI. Deletions cut 0 bases from V and 1 base from J, with 9 bases between. The CDR3 reads CASSYSFEGNYGYTF. The CDR3 nucleotides read TGTGCCAGCAGTTACTCGTTCGAGGGTAACTATGGCTACACCTTC.

The chain couples TRBV18 to TRBJ1-2; 9 positions agree with TRBD1. Germline V CDR1 and CDR2: KGHSH, LQKENI. CDR3 length: 16 residues. V gave up 4 bases and J gave up 8 bases; unmatched junction bases: 14. This CDR3 reads CASSRTGGEDRGGYTF. Written as DNA, the CDR3 is TGTGCCAGCTCACGTACAGGGGGCGAAGATCGTGGGGGCTACACCTTC.

Here the CDR3 DNA reads TGTGCCAGCAGCAAAGAGAGGCGGCAGGTGCCAAATCAGCCCCAGCATTTT. Its translation is CASSKERRQVPNQPQHF. This chain connects TRBV21-1 to TRBJ1-5. TRBV21-1 is described as a pseudogene. The CDR3 is made up of 17 amino acids.

The rearrangement links TRBV5-1 to TRBJ1-1; 8 nucleotides align to TRBD1. Germline V gives CDR1 SGHRS, CDR2 YFSETQ. The V gene end was trimmed by 4 bases and the J gene end by 3 bases; junction bases not matched to a gene: 8. CDR3 length: 15 residues. The CDR3 protein is CASSPDRVSDTEAFF. The CDR3, as DNA: TGCGCCAGCAGCCCGGACAGGGTGTCGGACACTGAAGCTTTCTTT.

The chain joins TRBV15 to TRBJ1-1; D ambiguous. Germline V gene lookup returns CDR1 LNHNV and CDR2 YYDKDF (reference sequence). This CDR3 comprises 14 residues. V lost 0 bases and J 6 bases, leaving 11 bases between the germline ends. The CDR3 reads CATSRDLTSPEAFF. The CDR3 bases are TGTGCCACCAGCAGAGATCTCACCAGCCCTGAAGCTTTCTTT.

The chain has TRBV10-3 and TRBJ2-7, with TRBD2 identical over 9 bases. Germline loops: CDR1 ENHRY, CDR2 SYGVKD. J gave up 3 bases and V 4 bases, and 16 bases lay outside the gene matches. The CDR3 totals 18 residues. CDR3 sequence reads: CAISVGSGSSQSLYEQYF. For the CDR3, the DNA is TGTGCCATCAGTGTCGGTAGCGGGAGTTCCCAGTCTCTCTACGAGCAGTACTTC.

This chain joins TRBV5-1 and TRBJ2-2, with D tentatively TRBD1 (5 bases). Germline V CDR1 and CDR2: SGHRS, YFSETQ. There are 17 residues in the CDR3. V was trimmed by 1 base and J by 6 bases, leaving 19 bases between them. In DNA, the CDR3 is TGCGCCAGCAGCTTGCATCTGGGTCAGGGTTTTGCCGGGGAGCTGTTTTTT. Translating gives CASSLHLGQGFAGELFF.

The chain has TRBV28 and TRBJ2-4, with TRBD2 matching 7 bases. Germline values: CDR1 MDHEN, CDR2 SYDVKM. Trimming cost V 3 bases and J 11 bases; bases outside gene matches: 10. The CDR3 runs to 14 residues. The chain's CDR3 is CASSFFGGDRLQYF. The CDR3 nucleotides read TGTGCCAGCAGTTTTTTTGGGGGGGACCGCCTTCAGTACTTC.

The chain is built from TRBV4-3 and TRBJ2-7, with a tentative D call TRBD2 (6 bases). V was pared by 0 bases and J by 0 bases, with 15 bases between. The CDR3 contains 17 residues. CDR1 is LGHNA and CDR2 is YSLEER in the germline V gene. The CDR3 DNA sequence: TGCGCCAGCAGCCAAGATAATTGGGGAGCGGGCTCCTACGAGCAGTACTTC. Amino acid sequence: CASSQDNWGAGSYEQYF.

This clone was recorded a few times. DNA of the CDR3: TGTGCCAGTAGTACTAGCGGGGTTGCGAATGAGCAGTTCTTC. Protein: CASSTSGVANEQFF. The rearrangement joins TRBV19 to TRBJ2-1; 9 positions agree with TRBD2. The CDR3 totals 14 residues. CDR1 is LNHDA, CDR2 SQIVND, per germline (reference sequence). V gave up 4 bases and J gave up 7 bases; unmatched junction bases: 5.

The chain recombines TRBV18 with TRBJ2-7; TRBD1 agrees at 8 bases. The trim removed 6 bases at V and 5 bases at J, leaving 12 bases unmatched. This CDR3 is 15 amino acids long. Germline V gene sequence: CDR1 KGHSH, CDR2 LQKENI. CDR3 coding DNA: TGTGCCAGCTCCCTTACAGGACAGGGAGGAAACGAGCAGTACTTC. Amino acids: CASSLTGQGGNEQYF. Full variable domain (remainder filled in from reference TRBV18 and TRBJ2-7): NAGVMQNPRHLVRRRGQEARLRCSPMKGHSHVYWYRQLPEEGLKFMVYLQKENIIDESGMPKERFSAEFPKEGPSILRIQQVVRGDSAAYFCASSLTGQGGNEQYFGPGTRLTVT.

This clone showed up just a few times. V is TRBV5-1 and J is TRBJ2-7, with 7 positions matching TRBD2. This CDR3 is 14 amino acids long. V lost 5 bases to trimming and J lost 1 base; unmatched junction nucleotides: 6. Germline loops: CDR1 SGHRS, CDR2 YFSETQ. CDR3 in DNA: TGCGCCAGCAGTGGGGGAGGGGAATCCTACGAGCAGTACTTC. As protein: CASSGGGESYEQYF.

In its sample, this clone was seen once. This chain joins TRBV19 and TRBJ1-5; weak D call: TRBD1 (5 bases). The V end lost 7 bases, the J end lost 0 bases, and 10 bases lay between the germline ends. Germline loops: CDR1 LNHDA, CDR2 SQIVND (reference sequence). CDR3 size: 14 residues. CDR3 sequence reads: CASKGLDSNQPQHF. CDR3 bases: TGTGCCAGTAAGGGGTTGGATAGCAATCAGCCCCAGCATTTT. Together with reference TRBV19 and TRBJ1-5, the CDR3 gives the full variable domain: DGGITQSPKYLFRKEGQNVTLSCEQNLNHDAMYWYRQDPGQGLRLIYYSQIVNDFQKGDIAEGYSVSREKKESFPLTVTSAQKNPTAFYLCASKGLDSNQPQHFGDGTRLSIL.

This clone was recorded once. The chain recombines TRBV18 with TRBJ1-1; 7 bases line up with TRBD1. The CDR3 totals 15 residues. The ends lost 0 bases at V and 2 bases at J; junction bases unmatched: 3. The germline V gene has CDR1 KGHSH and CDR2 LQKENI. The CDR3 sequence: CASSPPGQQNTEAFF. The CDR3 DNA follows: TGTGCCAGCTCACCACCGGGACAGCAAAACACTGAAGCTTTCTTT.

J is TRBJ1-5 and V is TRBV19, with 8 positions matching TRBD1. CDR3 size: 16 residues. Germline-derived CDR1 and CDR2 are LNHDA and SQIVND (reference sequence). V gave up 5 bases and J gave up 0 bases; unmatched junction bases: 6. CDR3 DNA sequence: TGTGCCAGTAGTGTCGGACAGGGAACTAGCAATCAGCCCCAGCATTTT. Its protein is CASSVGQGTSNQPQHF. The variable domain in full, completed from reference TRBV19 and TRBJ1-5, reads DGGITQSPKYLFRKEGQNVTLSCEQNLNHDAMYWYRQDPGQGLRLIYYSQIVNDFQKGDIAEGYSVSREKKESFPLTVTSAQKNPTAFYLCASSVGQGTSNQPQHFGDGTRLSIL.

The J gene is TRBJ2-5, the V gene TRBV2; TRBD1 or TRBD2 may be the D gene (5 bases each). Looked up from germline, CDR1 is SNHLY and CDR2 is FYNNEI. This CDR3 has 13 residues. V gave up 7 bases and J gave up 9 bases, with 18 bases separating them. This chain's CDR3 is CASTRDPTGAQYF. The CDR3 DNA is TGTGCCAGCACAAGGGACCCTACCGGGGCCCAGTACTTC.

This chain links TRBV9 with TRBJ1-2; D is uncertain. With 0 bases removed from V and 0 bases from J, the gap between germline ends came to 9 bases. CDR3 length: 15 residues. Looked up from germline, CDR1 is SGDLS and CDR2 is YYNGEE. The CDR3 DNA reads as TGTGCCAGCAGCGTAGACGCCCAAGCTAACTATGGCTACACCTTC. Its translation: CASSVDAQANYGYTF.

This clone occurred once. The chain is built from TRBV7-2 and TRBJ2-1, with 9 bases lining up with TRBD2. The CDR3 has 16 residues. V lost 1 base to trimming and J lost 7 bases; unmatched junction nucleotides: 8. The germline V gene encodes CDR1 SGHTA and CDR2 FQGNSA. Here the CDR3 DNA reads TGTGCCAGCAGCTTAGGTCGAAATAGCGGGAGAAATGAGCAGTTCTTC. Translated: CASSLGRNSGRNEQFF. Complete variable domain (other parts from reference TRBV7-2 and TRBJ2-1): GAGVSQSPSNKVTEKGKDVELRCDPISGHTALYWYRQSLGQGLEFLIYFQGNSAPDKSGLPSDRFSAERTGGSVSTLTIQRTQQEDSAVYLCASSLGRNSGRNEQFFGPGTRLTVL.

The V call is TRBV5-1, the J call TRBJ2-3, with 9 bases fitting TRBD2. Germline CDR1 reads SGHRS; CDR2 reads YFSETQ. The CDR3 has 15 residues. J lost 5 bases, V lost 4 bases, and 8 bases had no gene match. CDR3 sequence reads: CASSKLGLAGDTQYF. The CDR3 bases are TGCGCCAGCAGCAAATTGGGACTAGCTGGAGATACGCAGTATTTT. Drawing the rest from reference TRBV5-1 and TRBJ2-3, the complete variable domain is KAGVTQTPRYLIKTRGQQVTLSCSPISGHRSVSWYQQTPGQGLQFLFEYFSETQRNKGNFPGRFSGRQFSNSRSEMNVSTLELGDSALYLCASSKLGLAGDTQYFGPGTRLTVL.

The chain joins TRBV29-1 to TRBJ2-1; 11 bases map to TRBD1. The V segment lost 6 bases and the J segment 7 bases; nucleotides outside the gene matches: 5. Looked up from germline, CDR1 is SQVTM and CDR2 is ANQGSEA. The CDR3 totals 13 residues. The chain's CDR3 is CSVLGTGGNEQFF. The CDR3 DNA follows: TGCAGCGTCCTAGGGACAGGGGGGAATGAGCAGTTCTTC.

The rearrangement uses TRBV5-1 and TRBJ2-1; 10 bases agree with TRBD2. The ends lost 1 base at V and 15 bases at J; junction bases unmatched: 10. Germline V lookup: CDR1 SGHRS, CDR2 YFSETQ. The CDR3 is 14 residues long. The DNA of the CDR3 is TGCGCCAGCAGCTTGTCGCCAGCGGGAGGGCCCGGGTTCTTC. Its translation is CASSLSPAGGPGFF.

This clone was recorded once. J is TRBJ2-5 and V is TRBV15; a weak D match, TRBD1 (6 bases). There are 15 residues in the CDR3. Trimming removed 0 bases at V and 1 base at J, with 9 bases between. CDR1 LNHNV and CDR2 YYDKDF come from the germline V gene (reference sequence). The CDR3 region is CATSRDRGFQETQYF. CDR3 DNA: TGTGCCACCAGCAGAGATAGGGGGTTCCAAGAGACCCAGTACTTC. Based on the CDR3 plus reference TRBV15 and TRBJ2-5, the full variable domain is DAMVIQNPRYQVTQFGKPVTLSCSQTLNHNVMYWYQQKSSQAPKLLFHYYDKDFNNEADTPDNFQSRRPNTSFCFLDIRSPGLGDTAMYLCATSRDRGFQETQYFGPGTRLLVL.